This T cell receptor (beta chain) was recorded in a study of CD8 T cells in Susac syndrome. From blood CD8+ and CD4+ T cells, the TCR beta chain was sequenced. Controls were healthy donors (matched for age and sex). In contrast to the negatively isolated CD8+ and CD4+ T cells, TEMRA cells were FACS-enriched. With random hexamers, reverse transcription was performed on roughly 0.5 to 1 ug of RNA. TCRdb fed the immunoSEQ multiplex PCR reads into MiXCR, producing one record per CDR3 protein. The sample holds around 150,000 distinct CDR3 sequences; approximately 92% are singletons and the top ten take just over 0.13%. The germline V gene encodes CDR1 LNHNV and CDR2 YYDKDF (reference sequence). This CDR3 has 14 residues. The germline V and J ends were trimmed by 0 bases and 2 bases, with 6 bases remaining between them.

The chain carries TRBV15 and TRBJ2-3, with D hard to call. The sequence derives from a human donor in good health. Sequencing was done on a sample of CD4+ T cells from PBMCs. CDR3 DNA: TGTGCCACCAGCAGAGATGATATCACAGATACGCAGTATTTT. As protein: CATSRDDITDTQYF.